This T cell receptor (beta chain) emerged from a study of T cells in Graves' hyperthyroidism and ophthalmopathy. Study results and caveats: A 13 V-J model separated ophthalmopathy from stable hyperthyroidism. Also found in blood were most expanded thyroid clonotypes above 0.001.

Patients with uncontrolled infections, other autoimmune diseases, pregnancy or lactation were excluded. The authors obtained PBMCs from roughly 9.7 ml of fresh peripheral blood. RNA transcripts gave rise to amplified TCR beta CDR3 regions. The HTBI primer set drove a first-round RT-PCR of the TCR CDR3. TCRdb recomputed calls from the multiplex PCR reads with MiXCR, one row per CDR3 protein. The repertoire holds about 300,000 distinct CDR3 sequences, with 13% as singletons. This clonotype was seen at least ten times. Antigen: not known. From germline, CDR1 is DFQATT and CDR2 SNEGSKA (reference sequence). V was cut by 1 base and J by 2 bases, with 5 bases left in between. The CDR3 is made up of 12 amino acids.

This clonotype was obtained from a woman under 40 with Graves' hyperthyroidism that later progressed to Graves' ophthalmopathy. This chain connects TRBV20-1 to TRBJ1-1; unclear D gene. What was sequenced was blood. CDR3 nucleotide sequence: TGCAGTGCTAGAGCCCTAAACACTGAAGCTTTCTTT. Translating it yields CSARALNTEAFF.